Following are 27 T cell receptor beta chains from one sample sequenced in a study of T cells after yellow fever vaccination. TCRdb itself ran the 5' RACE reads through MiXCR, one entry per CDR3 protein. The table includes approximately 260,000 distinct CDR3 sequences, over 10% detected once. Sequences were derived from CD4+ T cells sorted from PBMCs, sampled 45 days after the yellow fever booster vaccination. The receptors originated from a man aged 25 to 40 who received the YFV17D yellow fever vaccine.

This clonotype was found a few times. The V and J genes are TRBV20-1 and TRBJ2-7, with no clear D. CDR3 size: 13 residues. The germline V gene has CDR1 DFQATT and CDR2 SNEGSKA (reference sequence). V lost 1 base, J lost 6 bases, and 13 bases lay in between. The chain's CDR3 is CSARGLAYGEQYF. In DNA, the CDR3 is TGCAGTGCTAGAGGCCTCGCCTACGGCGAGCAGTACTTC.

The rearrangement joins TRBV3-1 to TRBJ2-5; no clear D. This CDR3 spans 15 amino acids. Germline V gives CDR1 LGHDT, CDR2 YNNKEL (reference sequence). Trimming pared 3 bases from V and 9 bases from J, leaving 20 bases between. CDR3 sequence reads: CASSHLRTRKQSQYF. DNA of the CDR3: TGTGCCAGCAGCCATCTGCGGACCAGAAAACAGTCCCAGTACTTC.

The chain uses TRBV3-1 and TRBJ1-1; TRBD1 might be the D (5 bases). In germline, CDR1 is LGHDT, CDR2 YNNKEL (reference sequence). This CDR3 is 14 amino acids long. V dropped 5 bases and J dropped 1 base, with 11 bases sitting between them. In DNA form, the CDR3 reads TGTGCCAGCAGCTCCTTGGGGGGGAACACTGAAGCTTTCTTT. It translates to CASSSLGGNTEAFF. The whole variable domain, remainder taken from reference TRBV3-1 and TRBJ1-1, is DTAVSQTPKYLVTQMGNDKSIKCEQNLGHDTMYWYKQDSKKFLKIMFSYNNKELIINETVPNRFSPKSPDKAHLNLHINSLELGDSAVYFCASSSLGGNTEAFFGQGTRLTVV.

Remarks on this clonotype: This CDR3 fails to terminate in the conserved phenylalanine or tryptophan, so it likely reflects a read error. No DNA is shown, since the ends of the CDR3 on it are uncertain; the CDR3 is the one TCRdb lists. The rearrangement uses TRBV6-2 or TRBV6-3 and TRBJ1-2. The CDR3 is 12 amino acids long, termini counted. The germline V gene has CDR1 MNHEY and CDR2 SVGEGT. This CDR3 reads CASSRAGGPNIP.

The CDR3 region has the DNA TGTGCCAGCTCTTTGGGGGAAGGGCCGAATACGCAGTATTTT. Protein sequence: CASSLGEGPNTQYF. The chain employs TRBV7-9 and TRBJ2-3; tentatively, D is TRBD1 or TRBD2 (5 bases each). Trimming took off 8 bases at V and 7 bases at J, with 19 bases between the two ends. This CDR3 has 14 residues. The germline V gene has CDR1 SEHNR and CDR2 FQNEAQ (reference sequence).

This clonotype has more than one count but fewer than ten. This chain uses TRBV5-1 with TRBJ2-6; 10 bases align to TRBD1. Germline trimming cut 5 bases from V and 4 bases from J; bases unmatched to any gene: 3. Per the germline V gene, CDR1 is SGHRS and CDR2 is YFSETQ. The CDR3 is 15 residues long. Here the CDR3 reads CASRMGQGGANVLTF. CDR3 nucleotide sequence: TGCGCCAGCAGGATGGGACAGGGGGGGGCCAACGTCCTGACTTTC.

V is TRBV10-3 and J is TRBJ1-5; D call uncertain. The CDR3 has 13 residues. Trimming stripped 2 bases from V and 5 bases from J, with 7 bases between. Per the germline V gene, CDR1 is ENHRY and CDR2 is SYGVKD. This CDR3 reads CAISEKEDQPQHF. CDR3 bases: TGTGCCATCAGTGAGAAGGAAGATCAGCCCCAGCATTTT.

This sequence joins TRBV18 and TRBJ2-1, with D perhaps given as TRBD1 or TRBD2 (5 bases each). Trimming removed 4 bases at V and 8 bases at J, with 12 bases between. The CDR3 sequence is 13 residues long. Germline CDR1 and CDR2: KGHSH and LQKENI. CDR3 nucleotides: TGTGCCAGCTCACGGGACCCGGCAGATGAGCAGTTCTTC. Translating gives CASSRDPADEQFF.

The rearrangement uses TRBV5-1 and TRBJ1-1, with TRBD1 as a possible D gene (5 bases). Germline V gene lookup returns CDR1 SGHRS and CDR2 YFSETQ. The CDR3 totals 14 residues. Trimming pared 2 bases from V and 2 bases from J, leaving 10 bases between. This CDR3 reads CASSFWDGNTEAFF. CDR3 DNA sequence: TGCGCCAGCAGCTTTTGGGACGGCAACACTGAAGCTTTCTTT.

This clonotype came up a few times. The genes are TRBV30 and TRBJ2-5; no definite D call. CDR3 size: 14 residues. The V end lost 5 bases, the J end lost 5 bases, and 18 bases lay between the germline ends. The germline gives CDR1 GTSNPN, CDR2 SVGIG (reference sequence). CDR3 residues: CAWRPSALRETQYF. The CDR3 coding sequence is TGTGCCTGGCGTCCTAGTGCACTTAGGGAGACCCAGTACTTC.

This clonotype was found a few times. The rearrangement uses TRBV20-1 and TRBJ2-1; 11 positions agree with TRBD1. CDR3 length: 15 amino acids. The V segment lost 5 bases and the J segment 8 bases; nucleotides outside the gene matches: 11. In germline, CDR1 is DFQATT, CDR2 SNEGSKA (reference sequence). CDR3 region: CSALSRDRGKDEQFF. The CDR3 DNA reads TGCAGTGCTCTTTCACGGGACAGGGGGAAGGATGAGCAGTTCTTC.

The chain links TRBV2 to TRBJ1-1; D remains unclear. Germline V gives CDR1 SNHLY, CDR2 FYNNEI. V gave up 2 bases and J gave up 4 bases, with 11 bases separating them. CDR3 length: 14 amino acids. The DNA for the CDR3 is TGTGCCAGCAGTGAAATGGGCCTGTCCACTGAAGCTTTCTTT. It encodes CASSEMGLSTEAFF.

A word on this clonotype: At one end the junction does not follow the germline gene, possibly because of a read error. CDR3 DNA sequence: TGTGCCAGCACCGTAGGGTGGTTCGCGAACACCGGGGAGCTGTTTTTT. It is translated as CASTVGWFANTGELFF. The rearrangement uses TRBV9 and TRBJ2-2; D is unclear. The CDR3 extends over 16 amino acids. The germline V gene has CDR1 SGDLS and CDR2 YYNGEE.

The V and J genes are TRBV29-1 and TRBJ2-7, with 10 bases matching TRBD1. The CDR3 totals 16 residues. Germline V lookup: CDR1 SQVTM, CDR2 ANQGSEA. CDR3 sequence (DNA): TGCAGGATAGATCCCGGGACAGGGGTCAGGTTATACGAGCAGTACTTC. Translated: CRIDPGTGVRLYEQYF.

This clonotype was recorded many times. The chain recombines TRBV15 with TRBJ2-5; TRBD2 is a possible D gene (6 bases). V lost 3 bases to trimming and J lost 5 bases, with 10 bases between them. The V gene's germline CDR1 is LNHNV and CDR2 YYDKDF (reference sequence). The CDR3 has 13 amino acids. The CDR3 is CATSRDYSETQYF. DNA for the CDR3: TGTGCCACCAGCAGGGACTATTCGGAGACCCAGTACTTC.

This clonotype was counted between two and nine times. The rearrangement links TRBV7-2 to TRBJ2-5; D is ambiguous. In germline, CDR1 is SGHTA, CDR2 FQGNSA. The V end was cut by 2 bases, the J end by 7 bases, with 8 bases between. CDR3 length: 12 amino acids. CDR3 sequence (DNA): TGTGCCAGCAGCTTATCGCTAGGGACCCAGTACTTC. As protein: CASSLSLGTQYF.

The chain combines TRBV5-1 with TRBJ2-2, with a possible D match to TRBD1 (6 bases). The germline CDR1 and CDR2 sequences are SGHRS and YFSETQ. The CDR3 contains 16 residues. Trimming cost V 4 bases and J 10 bases, with 23 bases left between them. The CDR3 DNA is TGCGCCAGCAGCCCTCTCCCCAGGGGTGGCGCCGAGGAGCTGTTTTTT. This encodes CASSPLPRGGAEELFF. Based on the CDR3 plus reference TRBV5-1 and TRBJ2-2, the full variable domain is KAGVTQTPRYLIKTRGQQVTLSCSPISGHRSVSWYQQTPGQGLQFLFEYFSETQRNKGNFPGRFSGRQFSNSRSEMNVSTLELGDSALYLCASSPLPRGGAEELFFGEGSRLTVL.

This clonotype was counted ten times or more. The chain carries TRBV7-2 and TRBJ2-3; D not certain. Trimming stripped 5 bases from V and 6 bases from J, with 6 bases between. Per the germline V gene, CDR1 is SGHTA and CDR2 is FQGNSA. The CDR3 loop spans 11 amino acids. The CDR3, as DNA: TGTGCCAGCAGCCGGGTGGATACGCAGTATTTT. Its translation is CASSRVDTQYF.

This clonotype was counted only a few times. The chain carries TRBV20-1 and TRBJ1-6; possible D gene TRBD1, 5 bases. Germline assignment: CDR1 DFQATT and CDR2 SNEGSKA (reference sequence). Trimming took 6 bases from V and 8 from J, leaving 14 bases between them. This CDR3 comprises 13 residues. The CDR3 spells CSATTGLDSPLHF. The DNA of the CDR3 is TGCAGTGCAACCACAGGCCTGGATTCACCCCTCCACTTT.

This clonotype has ten or more counts. The chain has TRBV9 and TRBJ2-5; a possible D gene is TRBD2 (6 bases). Germline CDR1 reads SGDLS; CDR2 reads YYNGEE. The ends were cut back, 0 bases at V and 5 bases at J, with 11 bases in the middle. The CDR3 totals 14 residues. The CDR3 coding sequence is TGTGCCAGCAGCGTAGACGCGGGACGGGAGACCCAGTACTTC. Amino acids: CASSVDAGRETQYF.

This clonotype was observed a few times. This chain connects TRBV3-1 to TRBJ2-7; no definite D call. CDR3 length equals 15 residues. Trimming cost V 1 base and J 7 bases, with 17 bases left between them. Germline V gene data show CDR1 as LGHDT and CDR2 as YNNKEL (reference sequence). DNA for the CDR3: TGTGCCAGCAGCCAAGGAGACGAGGTGTGGGAAGAGCAGTACTTC. This translates into CASSQGDEVWEEQYF.

This clonotype was counted only a few times. The rearrangement joins TRBV7-2 to TRBJ2-7; D may correspond to TRBD1 or TRBD2 (5 bases each). The CDR3 is 14 residues long. Between the trimmed V and J ends, which lost 5 bases and 7 bases, there was a span of 18 bases. In germline, CDR1 is SGHTA, CDR2 FQGNSA. The CDR3 region has the DNA TGTGCCAGCAGCCGAACCGGGACGGCGCAAGAGCAGTACTTC. Translated: CASSRTGTAQEQYF.

V and J are TRBV5-1 and TRBJ2-3; 8 nucleotides agree with TRBD2. The CDR3 is made up of 14 amino acids. In germline, CDR1 is SGHRS, CDR2 YFSETQ. V shed 1 base, J shed 4 bases, and the junction held 2 bases outside the gene matches. CDR3 DNA: TGCGCCAGCAGCTTGCGGGAGGGGGCAGATACGCAGTATTTT. Amino acid sequence: CASSLREGADTQYF. The variable domain in full, with the rest retrieved from reference TRBV5-1 and TRBJ2-3, is KAGVTQTPRYLIKTRGQQVTLSCSPISGHRSVSWYQQTPGQGLQFLFEYFSETQRNKGNFPGRFSGRQFSNSRSEMNVSTLELGDSALYLCASSLREGADTQYFGPGTRLTVL.

V and J are TRBV29-1 and TRBJ2-5; tentatively, D is TRBD2 (6 bases). The CDR3 contains 13 residues. Trimming cost V 3 bases and J 5 bases, with 13 bases left between them. Germline CDR1 is SQVTM and CDR2 is ANQGSEA. The CDR3 sequence: CSVDRVGGETQYF. The DNA of the CDR3 is TGCAGCGTTGACAGGGTTGGAGGGGAGACCCAGTACTTC.

A few counts support this clonotype. The chain links TRBV7-2 to TRBJ2-7; 8 nucleotides align to TRBD2. The ends lost 6 bases at V and 4 bases at J; junction bases unmatched: 8. The CDR3 length is 14 residues. The germline gives CDR1 SGHTA, CDR2 FQGNSA. In DNA form, the CDR3 reads TGTGCCAGCAGTATAGCGGGAATGAGGTACGAGCAGTACTTC. As protein: CASSIAGMRYEQYF.

The V gene is TRBV5-5, the J gene TRBJ2-5; D unresolved. The CDR3 contains 16 residues. Germline-derived CDR1 and CDR2 are SGHKS and YYEKEE (reference sequence). The V and J ends lost 4 bases and 5 bases respectively, with 21 bases between them. CDR3 in amino acids: CASSTYPIGLGETQYF. CDR3 bases: TGTGCCAGCAGCACATACCCAATTGGGCTCGGGGAGACCCAGTACTTC.

This clonotype came up a few times. The gene calls are TRBV21-1 and TRBJ2-3; the table calls TRBD2, which could not be checked here. TRBV21-1 counts as a pseudogene. CDR3 length equals 16 residues. CDR3 region: CASSARTSGSTDTQYF. The CDR3 DNA reads as TGTGCCAGCAGCGCCCGGACTAGCGGGAGCACAGATACGCAGTATTTT.